This T cell receptor (beta chain) originates from a study of Ad26.COV2.S vaccination and SARS-CoV-2 variants. Study outcomes and limitations: Relative to placebo recipients, vaccine recipients exhibited elevated spike-specific TCR breadth.

TCRdb's table, derived via immunoSEQ multiplex PCR, lists solely in-frame clones and lacks some. The repertoire holds 510,000 or so clones, around 85% seen once, with roughly 13% in the top ten. Concerning this clone itself: Its antigen remains unknown.

Described treatment: roughly 18 received Ad26.COV2.S at low or high dose, single or two shots; about 5 received placebo; per-sample allocation not given. Day 63 after the first injection of vaccine or placebo was the sampling time. A Boston adult aged 18-55 years was the donor. As its vector, the vaccine had Ad26, which expressed Wuhan-strain SARS-CoV-2 spike. The origin of this receptor is a person aged 18-65 years who received the Ad26.COV2.S COVID-19 vaccine or a placebo. Sequencing was performed on peripheral blood, taken in a trial of Ad26.COV2.S vaccine versus placebo.

This CDR3 reads CASSPQQGDTQYF. The CDR3 DNA is TGTGCCAGCTCACCACAACAAGGAGATACGCAGTATTTT. The gene calls are TRBV18 and TRBJ2-3; D remains ambiguous. The germline gives CDR1 KGHSH, CDR2 LQKENI. V was trimmed by 1 base and J by 5 bases, leaving 7 bases between them. The CDR3 contains 13 residues.